These 14 T cell receptor beta chains came from one sample sequenced in a study of radiation and T cells in renal cell carcinoma. Assay used: immunoSEQ multiplex PCR; TCRdb lists only in-frame clones, some missing. The table shows about 78,000 clones, with 70% to 90% occurring only once. As to time point: blood 4 weeks post-SBRT, at nephrectomy. Treatment given: 15 Gy SBRT to primary tumor, nephrectomy 4 weeks later. The sample consisted of blood, taken from a patient whose treatment included radiotherapy and nephrectomy. All receptors derive from a woman in her seventies with renal cell carcinoma.

The gene calls are TRBV7-9 and TRBJ1-2; D gene unclear. V shed 5 bases and J shed 8 bases, with 24 bases lying between them. CDR3 length equals 16 residues. The V gene's germline CDR1 is SEHNR and CDR2 FQNEAQ (reference sequence). The CDR3 DNA reads as TGTGCCAGCAGCAACCTAGTGGACCCCCAAACGAGGGGCTACACCTTC. Amino acid sequence: CASSNLVDPQTRGYTF.

V is TRBV13 and J is TRBJ2-1; 7 bases are a match to TRBD2. CDR1 and CDR2 from the germline V gene are PRHDT and FYEKMQ (reference sequence). This CDR3 has 19 residues. The junction had 18 bases not matched to a gene; V was cut back by 4 bases and J by 3 bases. The CDR3, as DNA: TGTGCCAGCAGCTCCTTACAGTCAACCAGCGGACTAGACTACAATGAGCAGTTCTTC. Its translation: CASSSLQSTSGLDYNEQFF. Combining the CDR3 with reference TRBV13 and TRBJ2-1 gives the whole variable domain AAGVIQSPRHLIKEKRETATLKCYPIPRHDTVYWYQQGPGQDPQFLISFYEKMQSDKGSIPDRFSAQQFSDYHSELNMSSLELGDSALYFCASSSLQSTSGLDYNEQFFGPGTRLTVL.

The J gene is TRBJ1-6, the V gene TRBV4-1, with 7 bases matching TRBD1. Germline values: CDR1 MGHRA, CDR2 YSYEKL. The CDR3 is made up of 18 amino acids. The junction had 8 bases not matched to a gene; V was cut back by 0 bases and J by 3 bases. The CDR3 is CASSQDHIQGNYNSPLHF. CDR3 nucleotides: TGCGCCAGCAGCCAAGACCACATACAGGGGAACTATAATTCACCCCTCCACTTT.

The V call is TRBV7-9, the J call TRBJ1-1; D possibly corresponds to TRBD1 (6 bases). CDR3 length equals 15 residues. The V end lost 2 bases, the J end lost 5 bases, and 15 bases lay between the germline ends. The germline V gene encodes CDR1 SEHNR and CDR2 FQNEAQ (reference sequence). The CDR3 coding sequence is TGTGCCAGCAGCTTAACAGGAACAGGGAATACTGAAGCTTTCTTT. Protein: CASSLTGTGNTEAFF.

This clone was detected once. The CDR3 sequence is CASSLLGAEQYF. The CDR3 bases are TGTGCCAGCAGCTTATTAGGGGCCGAGCAGTACTTC. The V call is TRBV13, the J call TRBJ2-7, with TRBD1 as a possible D gene (5 bases). The CDR3 runs to 12 residues. V shed 2 bases and J shed 6 bases, with 8 bases lying between them. Germline V lookup: CDR1 PRHDT, CDR2 FYEKMQ (reference sequence). The full variable domain, its missing parts supplied by reference TRBV13 and TRBJ2-7, is AAGVIQSPRHLIKEKRETATLKCYPIPRHDTVYWYQQGPGQDPQFLISFYEKMQSDKGSIPDRFSAQQFSDYHSELNMSSLELGDSALYFCASSLLGAEQYFGPGTRLTVT.

The genes are TRBV11-2 and TRBJ2-7; no clear D gene. In germline, CDR1 is SGHAT, CDR2 FQNNGV. V gave up 1 base and J gave up 5 bases, with 9 bases separating them. The CDR3 is 13 amino acids. CDR3 in DNA: TGTGCCAGCAGCTTAGCACCACCCGACGAGCAGTACTTC. Translating it yields CASSLAPPDEQYF. The full variable domain, completed using reference TRBV11-2 and TRBJ2-7, is EAGVAQSPRYKIIEKRQSVAFWCNPISGHATLYWYQQILGQGPKLLIQFQNNGVVDDSQLPKDRFSAERLKGVDSTLKIQPAKLEDSAVYLCASSLAPPDEQYFGPGTRLTVT.

The rearrangement uses TRBV7-9 and TRBJ2-7, with 9 bases aligning to TRBD1. Trimming at V came to 1 base and at J to 7 bases, leaving 8 bases not matched to a gene. This CDR3 is built from 15 residues. CDR1 and CDR2 from the germline V gene are SEHNR and FQNEAQ (reference sequence). The CDR3 is CASSLGDRAYLEQYF. The CDR3, as DNA: TGTGCCAGCAGCTTAGGGGACAGGGCCTATCTTGAGCAGTACTTC.

CDR3 region: CAVRGGTYEQYF. CDR3 in DNA: TGTGCCGTTCGGGGGGGTACCTACGAGCAGTACTTC. The rearrangement joins TRBV6-5 to TRBJ2-7; 8 bases match TRBD2. The CDR3 has 12 amino acids. V was clipped by 11 bases and J by 2 bases; unmatched bases: 5. Germline V CDR1 and CDR2: MNHEY, SVGAGI.

The V call is TRBV6-1, the J call TRBJ1-1, with TRBD1 matching 8 bases. The CDR3 is made up of 15 amino acids. Per the germline V gene, CDR1 is MNHNS and CDR2 is SASEGT. After removal of 3 bases from V and 6 bases from J, the junction contained 9 bases not matched to a gene. The CDR3, as DNA: TGTGCCAGCAGTGACCGACAGGGGAGAAGGGCTGAAGCTTTCTTT. Its protein product is CASSDRQGRRAEAFF.

The chain employs TRBV7-9 and TRBJ1-6; 9 positions match TRBD1. Trimming at V came to 5 bases and at J to 5 bases, leaving 10 bases not matched to a gene. The germline V gene has CDR1 SEHNR and CDR2 FQNEAQ (reference sequence). The length of the CDR3 is 17 residues. The CDR3 region is CASSPGDRAMDNSPLHF. CDR3 DNA sequence: TGTGCCAGCAGCCCCGGGGACAGGGCAATGGATAATTCACCCCTCCACTTT.

The chain recombines TRBV6-5 with TRBJ1-3, with D unresolved. The CDR3 is made up of 14 amino acids. Germline CDR1 and CDR2: MNHEY and SVGAGI. Trimming took off 5 bases at V and 0 bases at J, with 8 bases between the two ends. CDR3 DNA sequence: TGTGCCAGCAGTACCCTCCTCTCTGGAAACACCATATATTTT. Its protein product is CASSTLLSGNTIYF.

This chain connects TRBV7-8 to TRBJ2-5; no firm D call. CDR1 is SGHVS and CDR2 is FQNEAQ in the germline V gene. The CDR3 runs to 12 residues. Trimming cost V 5 bases and J 5 bases, with 9 bases left between them. The CDR3 loop is CASSRSRETQYF. The CDR3 DNA sequence: TGTGCCAGCAGCCGTAGTAGGGAGACCCAGTACTTC.

The rearrangement links TRBV5-1 to TRBJ1-2; 9 bases fit TRBD1. In germline, CDR1 is SGHRS, CDR2 YFSETQ. CDR3 length: 14 residues. After removal of 4 bases from V and 4 bases from J, the junction contained 5 bases not matched to a gene. The CDR3 DNA follows: TGCGCCAGCAGCCGGGACAGGGAGGGCTATGGCTACACCTTC. Translation gives CASSRDREGYGYTF.

This chain uses TRBV2 with TRBJ1-5; D is perhaps TRBD1 (5 bases). Germline values: CDR1 SNHLY, CDR2 FYNNEI. The CDR3 length is 16 residues. The V end lost 7 bases, the J end lost 0 bases, and 16 bases lay between the germline ends. CDR3 sequence reads: CASTTQAIGSNQPQHF. The CDR3 coding sequence is TGTGCCAGCACGACACAGGCCATCGGTAGCAATCAGCCCCAGCATTTT.